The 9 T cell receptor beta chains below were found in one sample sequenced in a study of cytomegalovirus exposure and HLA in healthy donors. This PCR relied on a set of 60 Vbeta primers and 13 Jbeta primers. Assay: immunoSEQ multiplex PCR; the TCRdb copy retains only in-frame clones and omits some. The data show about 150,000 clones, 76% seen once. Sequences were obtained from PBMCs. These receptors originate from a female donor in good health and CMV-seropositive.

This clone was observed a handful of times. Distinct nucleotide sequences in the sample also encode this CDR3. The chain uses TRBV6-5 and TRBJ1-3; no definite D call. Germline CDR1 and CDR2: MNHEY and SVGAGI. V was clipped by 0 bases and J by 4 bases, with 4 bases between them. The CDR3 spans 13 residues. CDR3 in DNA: TGTGCCAGCAGTTACTCGAGCGGAAACACCATATATTTT. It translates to CASSYSSGNTIYF.

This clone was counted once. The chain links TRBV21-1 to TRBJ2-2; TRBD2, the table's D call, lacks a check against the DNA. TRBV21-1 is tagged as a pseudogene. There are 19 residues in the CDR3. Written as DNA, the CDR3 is TGTGCCAGCAGCAAGTTTCCGGTCCCTATGGCGGACTGCACCGGGGAGCTGTTTTTT. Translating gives CASSKFPVPMADCTGELFF.

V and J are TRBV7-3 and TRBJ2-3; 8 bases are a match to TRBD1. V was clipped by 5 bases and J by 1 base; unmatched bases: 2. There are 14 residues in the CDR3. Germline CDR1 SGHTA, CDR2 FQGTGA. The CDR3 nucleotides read TGTGCCAGCAGCGTGACAGGGGGCACAGATACGCAGTATTTT. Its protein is CASSVTGGTDTQYF.

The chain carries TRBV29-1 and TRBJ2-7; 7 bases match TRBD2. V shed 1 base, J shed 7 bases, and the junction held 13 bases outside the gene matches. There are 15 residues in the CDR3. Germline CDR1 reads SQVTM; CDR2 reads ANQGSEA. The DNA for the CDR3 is TGCAGCGTTGAAGTGATAGGACTAGGATATCGGGAGCAGTACTTC. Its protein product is CSVEVIGLGYREQYF.

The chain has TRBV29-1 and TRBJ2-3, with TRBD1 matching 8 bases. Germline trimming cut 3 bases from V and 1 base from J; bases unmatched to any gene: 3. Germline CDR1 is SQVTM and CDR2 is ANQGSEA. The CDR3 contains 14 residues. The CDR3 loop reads CSVEQQGGTDTQYF. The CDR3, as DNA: TGCAGCGTTGAGCAACAGGGGGGCACAGATACGCAGTATTTT.

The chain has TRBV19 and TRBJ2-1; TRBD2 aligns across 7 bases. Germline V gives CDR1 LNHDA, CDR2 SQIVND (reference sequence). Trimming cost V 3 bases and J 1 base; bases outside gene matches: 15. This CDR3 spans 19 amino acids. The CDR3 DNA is TGTGCCAGTAGTATCGGCGGGAGTGATCACGCGGGGTCCTACAATGAGCAGTTCTTC. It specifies CASSIGGSDHAGSYNEQFF.

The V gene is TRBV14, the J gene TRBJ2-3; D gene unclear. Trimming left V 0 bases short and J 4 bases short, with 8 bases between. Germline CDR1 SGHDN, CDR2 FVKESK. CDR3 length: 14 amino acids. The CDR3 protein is CASSQEQSPDTQYF. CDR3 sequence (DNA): TGTGCCAGCAGCCAAGAACAAAGTCCAGATACGCAGTATTTT.

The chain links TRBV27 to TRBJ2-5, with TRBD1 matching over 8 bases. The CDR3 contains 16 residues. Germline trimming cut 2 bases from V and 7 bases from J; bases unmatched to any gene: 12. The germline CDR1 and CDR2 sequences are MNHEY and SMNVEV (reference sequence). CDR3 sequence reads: CASSLPSPDRGGTQYF. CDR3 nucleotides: TGTGCCAGCAGTTTACCTAGCCCCGACAGGGGAGGGACCCAGTACTTC.

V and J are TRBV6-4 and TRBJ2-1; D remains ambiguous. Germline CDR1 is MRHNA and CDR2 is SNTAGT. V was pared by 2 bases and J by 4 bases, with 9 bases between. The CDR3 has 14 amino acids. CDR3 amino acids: CASSDTSSYNEQFF. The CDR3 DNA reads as TGTGCCAGCAGTGACACTTCCTCGTACAATGAGCAGTTCTTC.